The clone carrying this TCR beta chain is medium-sized (0.01 to 0.1%) within its sample. Its antigen is still unknown. The sample comes from a study of circulating CD8 cells and anti-PD-1 response in melanoma. As for the study in general: About 50% of the 13 melanoma patients received first-line anti-PD-1 therapy.

Germline loops: CDR1 DFQATT, CDR2 SNEGSKA (reference sequence). Trimming at V came to 0 bases and at J to 4 bases, leaving 4 bases not matched to a gene. The CDR3 loop spans 14 amino acids. Each library started from around 14 ng of total RNA using the QIAseq Immune Repertoire TCR panel. In TCRdb, the reads were re-called with MiXCR into one record per CDR3 protein. The data contain roughly 350 distinct CDR3 sequences, around 7.8% of them singletons. Overall study findings and caveats: DNEG was most diverse; TIGIT repertoires were least diverse.

Live CD3+CD8+TCRalphabeta+ cells were sorted into four subsets by PD-1 and/or TIGIT. The starting material was CD8+ T cells from PBMCs, obtained at baseline or after one month of anti-PD-1 therapy (not recorded which). The TCR originated in a human donor with melanoma. The chain carries TRBV20-1 and TRBJ2-3; 7 bases align to TRBD1. CDR3 sequence (DNA): TGCAGTGCTAGAGATCGACAGGGATCAGATACGCAGTATTTT. Its protein is CSARDRQGSDTQYF.